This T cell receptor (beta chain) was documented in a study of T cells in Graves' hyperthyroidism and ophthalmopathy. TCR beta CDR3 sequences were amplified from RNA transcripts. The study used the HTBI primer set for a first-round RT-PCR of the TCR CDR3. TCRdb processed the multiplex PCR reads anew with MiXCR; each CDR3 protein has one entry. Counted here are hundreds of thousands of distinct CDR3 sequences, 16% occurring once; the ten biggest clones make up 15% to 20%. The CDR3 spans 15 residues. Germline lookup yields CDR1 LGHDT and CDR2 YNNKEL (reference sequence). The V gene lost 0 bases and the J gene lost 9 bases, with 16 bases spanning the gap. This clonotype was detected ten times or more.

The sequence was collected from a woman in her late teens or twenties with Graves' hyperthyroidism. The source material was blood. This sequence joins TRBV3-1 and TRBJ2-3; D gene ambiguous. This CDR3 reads CASSQDPLRLRTQYF. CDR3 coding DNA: TGTGCCAGCAGCCAAGATCCCCTACGCCTGCGGACGCAGTATTTT.